A selection of T cell receptor beta chains follows, all from one sample in a study of T cells in tumors after PD-1 blockade. TCRdb's table, derived via immunoSEQ multiplex PCR, lists solely in-frame clones and lacks some. The table shows more than 50,000 clones, with over 65% occurring only once. The sequences come from PBMCs, collected after anti-PD-1 treatment. The receptors were gathered from a human donor with basal cell carcinoma. Both conserved end residues are part of each CDR3. The size field is filled for only some rows; it gives once, few, many or a size class.

-	TRBV5-1	TRBJ1-4	CASSLEGDRTNEKLFF
-	TRBV7-9	TRBJ2-1	CASSLGQAKGQFF
-	TRBV5-5	TRBJ2-1	CASSWATGRGDEQFF
few	TRBV7-9	TRBJ1-1	CASSLGGPEEAFF
-	TRBV3-1/TRBV3-2	TRBJ2-2	CASSPRASNTGELFF
-	TRBV19	TRBJ1-5	CASSIKGGGGSNQPQHF
-	TRBV11-1	TRBJ2-7	CASSLGQLAVYEQYF
-	TRBV5-6	TRBJ2-1	CASSPRPYNEQFF
-	TRBV27	TRBJ1-2	CASSNRDRLGFGYTF
-	TRBV5-1	TRBJ2-7	CASSLEGGPRDEQYF
-	TRBV3-1/TRBV3-2	TRBJ2-1	CASSQGWGPNEQFF
-	TRBV7-2	TRBJ1-2	CASSIGQVRYGYTF
-	TRBV5-1	TRBJ2-1	CASTPSTGGFNEQFF
-	TRBV6-5	TRBJ1-3	CASSYSLRSGNTIYF
-	TRBV11-3	TRBJ2-5	CASSLAFGQGKETQYF
-	TRBV19	TRBJ1-5	CASSHAGGNQPQHF
-	TRBV7-6	TRBJ2-6	CASSFVQGGSPGANVLTF
-	TRBV3-1/TRBV3-2	TRBJ1-2	CASSHPGDGYTF
-	TRBV12-5	TRBJ2-4	CASGSRLAGGPDIQYF
few	TRBV7-9	TRBJ1-6	CASSLKDGPLHF
-	TRBV11-3	TRBJ2-7	CASSSADGYEQYF
few	TRBV5-4	TRBJ1-1	CASSLGRQENTEAFF
once	TRBV28	TRBJ1-6	CASSYSGNNSPLHF
-	TRBV2	TRBJ2-3	CASSEGGLAGRRMDTQYF
-	TRBV4-1	TRBJ2-5	CASSQEWTQETQYF
-	TRBV30	TRBJ1-6	CAWSPRTVQGDSPLHF
many	TRBV18	TRBJ2-7	CASSPVQGDLGEQYF
-	TRBV28	TRBJ2-1	CASSLRSSSGGREQFF
-	TRBV30	TRBJ1-1	CAWSIQTGRGAFF